Presented here are 3 T cell receptor beta chains from one specimen sequenced in a study of blood T cell repertoires in COVID-19. The method was immunoSEQ multiplex PCR; TCRdb's version includes in-frame clones alone and lacks a portion of them. This sample has hundreds of thousands of clones, with around 90% found just once. The material sequenced was peripheral blood. Receptor source: a man at least 80 years old with acute or convalescent COVID-19.

The chain has TRBV29-1 and TRBJ1-2; 8 bases align to TRBD1. CDR3 length: 15 amino acids. V lost 0 bases, J lost 1 base, and 4 bases stayed unmatched. Germline CDR1 is SQVTM and CDR2 is ANQGSEA. As DNA, the CDR3 is TGCAGCGTTGAAGACTCTGACAGGGGTAACTATGGCTACACCTTC. As protein: CSVEDSDRGNYGYTF.

The rearrangement joins TRBV10-3 to TRBJ2-5; 8 bases match TRBD2. The CDR3 spans 15 residues. J lost 1 base, V lost 3 bases, and 4 bases had no gene match. Germline V gene sequence: CDR1 ENHRY, CDR2 SYGVKD. CDR3 sequence (DNA): TGTGCCATCAGTGAAGATAGCGGGGTCCAAGAGACCCAGTACTTC. The encoded protein is CAISEDSGVQETQYF.

The rearrangement joins TRBV27 to TRBJ1-3, with 9 bases fitting TRBD1. Trimming took 0 bases from V and 3 from J; bases not matched to a gene: 3. This CDR3 contains 16 residues. The germline CDR1 and CDR2 sequences are MNHEY and SMNVEV (reference sequence). Here the CDR3 reads CASSLSQGASGNTIYF. The CDR3 DNA reads TGTGCCAGCAGTTTATCACAGGGGGCGAGTGGAAACACCATATATTTT.